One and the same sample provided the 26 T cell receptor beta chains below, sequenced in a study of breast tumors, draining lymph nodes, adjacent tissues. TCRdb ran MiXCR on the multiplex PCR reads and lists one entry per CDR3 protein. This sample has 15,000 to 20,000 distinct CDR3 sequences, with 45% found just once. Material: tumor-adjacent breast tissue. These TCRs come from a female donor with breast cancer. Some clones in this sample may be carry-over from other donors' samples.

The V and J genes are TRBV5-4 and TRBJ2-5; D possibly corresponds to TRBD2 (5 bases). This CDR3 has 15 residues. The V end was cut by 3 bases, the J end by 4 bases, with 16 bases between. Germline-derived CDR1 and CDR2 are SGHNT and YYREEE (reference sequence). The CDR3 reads CASSSPLGDGETQYF. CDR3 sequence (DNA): TGTGCCAGCAGCTCTCCATTGGGAGACGGAGAGACCCAGTACTTC.

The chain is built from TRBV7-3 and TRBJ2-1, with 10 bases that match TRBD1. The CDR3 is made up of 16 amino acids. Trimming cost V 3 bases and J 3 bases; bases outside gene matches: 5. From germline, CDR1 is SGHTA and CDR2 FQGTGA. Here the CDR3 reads CASSLDRTGGYNEQFF. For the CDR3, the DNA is TGTGCCAGCAGCTTGGATCGGACAGGGGGCTACAATGAGCAGTTCTTC.

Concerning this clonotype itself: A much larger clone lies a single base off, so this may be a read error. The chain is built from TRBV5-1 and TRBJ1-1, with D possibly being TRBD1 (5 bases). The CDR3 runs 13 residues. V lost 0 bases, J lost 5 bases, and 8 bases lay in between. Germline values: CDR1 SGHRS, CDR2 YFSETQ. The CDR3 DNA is TGCGCCAGCAGCTTGGACGGGGGGACTGAAGCTTTCTTT. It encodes CASSLDGGTEAFF.

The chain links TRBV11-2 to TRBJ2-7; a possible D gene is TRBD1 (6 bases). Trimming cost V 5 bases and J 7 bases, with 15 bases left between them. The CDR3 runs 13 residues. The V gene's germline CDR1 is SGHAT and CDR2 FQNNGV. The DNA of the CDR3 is TGTGCCAGCAGCAACAGGGTTTCTTATGAGCAGTACTTC. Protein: CASSNRVSYEQYF. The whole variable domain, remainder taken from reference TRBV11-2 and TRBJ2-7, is EAGVAQSPRYKIIEKRQSVAFWCNPISGHATLYWYQQILGQGPKLLIQFQNNGVVDDSQLPKDRFSAERLKGVDSTLKIQPAKLEDSAVYLCASSNRVSYEQYFGPGTRLTVT.

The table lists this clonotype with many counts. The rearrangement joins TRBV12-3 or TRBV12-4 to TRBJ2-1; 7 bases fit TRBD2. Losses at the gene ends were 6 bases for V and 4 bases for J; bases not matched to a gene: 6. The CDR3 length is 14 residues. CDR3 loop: CASRMFGGYNEQFF. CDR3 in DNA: TGTGCCAGCAGAATGTTCGGGGGGTACAATGAGCAGTTCTTC.

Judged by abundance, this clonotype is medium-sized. The CDR3 spells CASSLISSGANVLTF. The CDR3 coding sequence is TGTGCCAGCAGCTTAATCAGCTCTGGGGCCAACGTCCTGACTTTC. This sequence joins TRBV7-2 and TRBJ2-6; D is uncertain. V was cut by 2 bases and J by 0 bases, with 5 bases left in between. The CDR3 sequence is 15 residues long. CDR1 SGHTA and CDR2 FQGNSA come from the germline V gene.

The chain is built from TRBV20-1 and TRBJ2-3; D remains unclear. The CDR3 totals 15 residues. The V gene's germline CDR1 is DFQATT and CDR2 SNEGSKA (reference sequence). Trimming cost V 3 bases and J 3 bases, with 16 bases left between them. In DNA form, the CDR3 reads TGCAGTGCTAGGGATCCCAATGTGAGGACAGATACGCAGTATTTT. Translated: CSARDPNVRTDTQYF.

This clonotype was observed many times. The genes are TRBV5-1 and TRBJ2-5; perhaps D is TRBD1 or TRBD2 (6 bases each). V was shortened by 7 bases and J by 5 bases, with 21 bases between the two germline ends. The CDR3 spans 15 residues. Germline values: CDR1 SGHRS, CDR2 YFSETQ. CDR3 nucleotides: TGCGCCAGCGCCTCCGACGGCCTAGGGGGGGAGACCCAGTACTTC. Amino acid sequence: CASASDGLGGETQYF. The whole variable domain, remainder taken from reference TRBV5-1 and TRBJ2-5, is KAGVTQTPRYLIKTRGQQVTLSCSPISGHRSVSWYQQTPGQGLQFLFEYFSETQRNKGNFPGRFSGRQFSNSRSEMNVSTLELGDSALYLCASASDGLGGETQYFGPGTRLLVL.

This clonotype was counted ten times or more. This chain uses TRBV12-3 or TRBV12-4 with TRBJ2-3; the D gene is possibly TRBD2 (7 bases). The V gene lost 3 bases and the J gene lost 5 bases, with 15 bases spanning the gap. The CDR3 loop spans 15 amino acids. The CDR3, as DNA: TGTGCCAGCAGTTTGGGGGCGGGGGCGGGAGATACGCAGTATTTT. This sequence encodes CASSLGAGAGDTQYF.

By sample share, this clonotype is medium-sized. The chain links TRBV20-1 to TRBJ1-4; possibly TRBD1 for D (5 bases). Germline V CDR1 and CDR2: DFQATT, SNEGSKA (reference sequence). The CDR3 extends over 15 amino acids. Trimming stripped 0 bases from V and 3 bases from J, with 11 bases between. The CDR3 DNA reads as TGCAGTGCTAGAGATCCCAGGGCTGCTAATGAAAAACTGTTTTTT. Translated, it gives CSARDPRAANEKLFF.

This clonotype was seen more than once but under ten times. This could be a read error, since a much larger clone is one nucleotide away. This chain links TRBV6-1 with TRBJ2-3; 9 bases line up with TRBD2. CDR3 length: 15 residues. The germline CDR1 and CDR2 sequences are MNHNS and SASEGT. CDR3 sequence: CVSKSGAGGADTQYF. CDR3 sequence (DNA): TGTGTCAGCAAGTCCGGAGCGGGAGGCGCAGATACGCAGTATTTT.

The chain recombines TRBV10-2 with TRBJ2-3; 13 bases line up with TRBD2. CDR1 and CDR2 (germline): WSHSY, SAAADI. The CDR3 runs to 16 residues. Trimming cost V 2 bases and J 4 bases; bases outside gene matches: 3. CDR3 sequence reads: CASSELGTSGADTQYF. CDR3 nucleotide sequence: TGCGCCAGCAGTGAGCTTGGGACTAGCGGGGCAGATACGCAGTATTTT.

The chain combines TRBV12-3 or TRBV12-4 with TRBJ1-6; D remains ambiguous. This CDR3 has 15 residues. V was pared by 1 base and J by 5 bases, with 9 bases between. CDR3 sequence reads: CASSLGGNHNSPLHF. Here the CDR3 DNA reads TGTGCCAGCAGTTTAGGGGGAAACCATAATTCACCCCTCCACTTT.

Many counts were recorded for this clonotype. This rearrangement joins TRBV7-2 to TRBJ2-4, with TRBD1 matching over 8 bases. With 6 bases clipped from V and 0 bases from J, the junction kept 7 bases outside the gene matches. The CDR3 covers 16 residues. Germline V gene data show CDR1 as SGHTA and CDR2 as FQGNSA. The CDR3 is CASRSRGQLAKNIQYF. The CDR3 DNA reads TGTGCCAGCAGATCCAGGGGGCAACTAGCCAAAAACATTCAGTACTTC. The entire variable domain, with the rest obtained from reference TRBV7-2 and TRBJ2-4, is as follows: GAGVSQSPSNKVTEKGKDVELRCDPISGHTALYWYRQSLGQGLEFLIYFQGNSAPDKSGLPSDRFSAERTGGSVSTLTIQRTQQEDSAVYLCASRSRGQLAKNIQYFGAGTRLSVL.

The CDR3 DNA sequence: TGTGCCAGCAGCCTCATTGGACAGGGGGGTGAAAAACTGTTTTTT. Its translation is CASSLIGQGGEKLFF. The rearrangement joins TRBV12-3 or TRBV12-4 to TRBJ1-4; 10 bases agree with TRBD1. This CDR3 comprises 15 residues. Germline trimming cut 6 bases from V and 7 bases from J; bases unmatched to any gene: 8.

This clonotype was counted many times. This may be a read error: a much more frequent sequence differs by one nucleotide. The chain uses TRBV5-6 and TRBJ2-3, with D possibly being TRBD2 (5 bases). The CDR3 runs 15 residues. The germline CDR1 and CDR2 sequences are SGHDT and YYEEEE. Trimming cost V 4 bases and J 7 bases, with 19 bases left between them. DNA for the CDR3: TGTGCCAGCAGCGCTGAGGGTCCCTATGAGAATACGCAGTATTTT. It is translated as CASSAEGPYENTQYF.

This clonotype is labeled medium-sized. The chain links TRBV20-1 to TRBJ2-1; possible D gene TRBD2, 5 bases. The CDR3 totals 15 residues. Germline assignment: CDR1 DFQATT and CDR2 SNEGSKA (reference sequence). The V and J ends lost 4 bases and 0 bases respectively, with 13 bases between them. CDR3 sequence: CSAIIGVSSYNEQFF. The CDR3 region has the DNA TGCAGTGCTATAATCGGGGTCAGCTCCTACAATGAGCAGTTCTTC.

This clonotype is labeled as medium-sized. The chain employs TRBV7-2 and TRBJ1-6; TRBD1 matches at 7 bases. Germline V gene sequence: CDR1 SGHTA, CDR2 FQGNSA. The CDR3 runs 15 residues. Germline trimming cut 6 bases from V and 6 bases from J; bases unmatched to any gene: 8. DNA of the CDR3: TGTGCCAGCAGTTCTTACAGGGGAGGTAATTCACCCCTCCACTTT. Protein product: CASSSYRGGNSPLHF.

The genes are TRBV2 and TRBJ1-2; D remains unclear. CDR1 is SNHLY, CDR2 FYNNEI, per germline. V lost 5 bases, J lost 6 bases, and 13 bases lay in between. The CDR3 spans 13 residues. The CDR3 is CASSSEPSDGYTF. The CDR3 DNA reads TGTGCCAGCAGTTCCGAACCTTCCGATGGCTACACCTTC.

CDR3 region: CASTTDHNEQFF. The CDR3 bases are TGTGCCAGCACCACAGACCATAATGAGCAGTTCTTC. The chain employs TRBV7-9 and TRBJ2-1, with D hard to call. This CDR3 is 12 amino acids long. V gave up 7 bases and J gave up 7 bases, with 11 bases separating them. Germline V CDR1 and CDR2: SEHNR, FQNEAQ (reference sequence).

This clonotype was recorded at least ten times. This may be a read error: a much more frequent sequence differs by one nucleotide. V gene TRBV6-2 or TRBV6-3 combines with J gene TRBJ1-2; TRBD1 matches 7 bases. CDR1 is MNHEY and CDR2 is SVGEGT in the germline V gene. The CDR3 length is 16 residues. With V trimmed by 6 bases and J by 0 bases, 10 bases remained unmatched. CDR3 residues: CASRLLGQVSNYGYTF. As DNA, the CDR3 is TGTGCCAGCAGGCTACTTGGACAGGTTTCTAACTATGGCTACACCTTC.

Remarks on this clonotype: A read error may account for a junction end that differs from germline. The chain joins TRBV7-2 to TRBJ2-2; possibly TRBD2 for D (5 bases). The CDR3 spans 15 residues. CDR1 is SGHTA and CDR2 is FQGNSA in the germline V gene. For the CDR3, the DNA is TGTACCGGCAGCTCCTTCCATGGAGGCACCGGGGAGCTGTTTTTT. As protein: CTGSSFHGGTGELFF.

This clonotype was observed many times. CDR3 nucleotide sequence: TGTGCCAGCTCACCGGATCTAGAGGAGCAGTTCTTC. Translated: CASSPDLEEQFF. J is TRBJ2-1 and V is TRBV18; no clear D gene. This CDR3 region has 12 residues. Germline V gene data show CDR1 as KGHSH and CDR2 as LQKENI. V lost 3 bases, J lost 10 bases, and 10 bases lay in between. The complete variable domain, with remaining parts taken from reference TRBV18 and TRBJ2-1, reads NAGVMQNPRHLVRRRGQEARLRCSPMKGHSHVYWYRQLPEEGLKFMVYLQKENIIDESGMPKERFSAEFPKEGPSILRIQQVVRGDSAAYFCASSPDLEEQFFGPGTRLTVL.

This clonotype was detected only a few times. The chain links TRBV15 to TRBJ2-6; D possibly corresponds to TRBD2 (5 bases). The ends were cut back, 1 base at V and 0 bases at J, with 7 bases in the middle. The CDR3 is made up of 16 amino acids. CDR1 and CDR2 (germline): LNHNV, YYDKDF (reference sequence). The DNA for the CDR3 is TGTGCCACCAGCAGAGGTCGGGACTCTGGGGCCAACGTCCTGACTTTC. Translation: CATSRGRDSGANVLTF.

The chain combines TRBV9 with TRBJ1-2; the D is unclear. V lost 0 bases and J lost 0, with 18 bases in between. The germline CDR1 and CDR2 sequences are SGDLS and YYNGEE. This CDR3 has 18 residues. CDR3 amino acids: CASSVVAIFLCANYGYTF. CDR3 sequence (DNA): TGTGCCAGCAGCGTAGTGGCTATATTCTTATGTGCTAACTATGGCTACACCTTC.

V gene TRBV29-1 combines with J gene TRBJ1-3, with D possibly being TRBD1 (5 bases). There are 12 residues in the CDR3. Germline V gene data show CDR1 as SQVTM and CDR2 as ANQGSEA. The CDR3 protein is CSLSGHGNTIYF. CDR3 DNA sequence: TGCAGTTTATCAGGGCATGGAAACACCATATATTTT.